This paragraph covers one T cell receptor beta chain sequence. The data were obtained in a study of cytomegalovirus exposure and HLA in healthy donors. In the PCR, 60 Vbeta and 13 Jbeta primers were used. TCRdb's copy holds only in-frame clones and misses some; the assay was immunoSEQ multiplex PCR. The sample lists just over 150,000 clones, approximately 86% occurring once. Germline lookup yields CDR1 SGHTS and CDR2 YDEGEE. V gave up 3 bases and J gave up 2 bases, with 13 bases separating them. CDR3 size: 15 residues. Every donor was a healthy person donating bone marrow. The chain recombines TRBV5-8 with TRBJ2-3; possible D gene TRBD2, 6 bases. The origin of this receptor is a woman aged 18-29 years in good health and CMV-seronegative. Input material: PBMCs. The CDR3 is CASSYGGGNTDTQYF. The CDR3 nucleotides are TGTGCCAGCAGCTACGGGGGTGGAAACACAGATACGCAGTATTTT.